This entry features one TCR beta chain sequence. What it binds is unknown. These data originate in a study of brain metastases from non-small cell lung cancer. Profiled with immunoSEQ multiplex PCR; TCRdb holds only in-frame clones, not every one. Found here are over 3,500 clones, roughly 80% of them singletons; the top ten hold about 8%. Study observations and caveats: Paired brain metastases and primary tumors largely shared TCR repertoires. In nearly 65% of brain metastases, T-cell clones were expanded compared with matched primary tumors.

The germline gives CDR1 SGHDT, CDR2 YYEEEE. The ends lost 0 bases at V and 4 bases at J; junction bases unmatched: 4. The CDR3 consists of 16 residues. The sequenced sample consisted of primary lung tumor tissue. The V and J genes are TRBV5-6 and TRBJ2-5, with 12 nucleotides matching TRBD1. The TCR originated in a donor at least 40 years old with non-small cell lung cancer. CDR3 sequence reads: CASSLAGQGAGETQYF. In nucleotides, the CDR3 is TGTGCCAGCAGCTTGGCGGGACAGGGGGCGGGAGAGACCCAGTACTTC.